This T cell receptor (beta chain) was retrieved from a study of cytomegalovirus exposure and HLA in healthy donors. Study-level background: In an earlier analysis, 90 million to 130 million unique TCR beta sequences were found from some 200 million T cells. Samples from HLA-typed donors yielded about 80 million unique TCRs in an early data release. Study results and caveats: In a later analysis, a missense DCLRE1C variant was linked to TCR beta V- and J-gene trimming. The study recorded 164 TCR beta chains that were cytomegalovirus-associated.

The PCR employed 60 Vbeta primers together with 13 Jbeta primers. Repertoires were generated with immunoSEQ multiplex PCR, while TCRdb's copy carries only in-frame clones and drops some. The sample includes around 170,000 clones, roughly 80% seen only once; the top ten take around 2.2%. Germline V CDR1 and CDR2: LNHDA, SQIVND (reference sequence). There are 15 residues in the CDR3. The V gene end was trimmed by 9 bases and the J gene end by 6 bases; junction bases not matched to a gene: 14. Concerning this clone itself: Antigen specificity is unknown.

This rearrangement joins TRBV19 to TRBJ2-1, with 7 bases matching TRBD2. Sequenced: PBMCs. The TCR sequence derives from a man aged 55-75 years in good health and CMV-seronegative. For the CDR3, the DNA is TGTGCCAGCTCGACGTGGGCTAGCGGTCGCAATGAGCAGTTCTTC. As protein: CASSTWASGRNEQFF.